A single sample is the source of the 15 T cell receptor beta chains below, sequenced in a study of blood T cell repertoires in COVID-19. Libraries were prepared by immunoSEQ multiplex PCR; TCRdb keeps only in-frame clonotypes and omits some of them. The table lists more than 70,000 clones, about nine tenths of them singletons. The sequenced sample consisted of peripheral blood. The receptors come from an elderly woman with acute or convalescent COVID-19.

The V gene is TRBV3-1 (or the pseudogene TRBV3-2), the J gene TRBJ2-1; 12 bases fit TRBD2. The CDR3 spans 15 residues. Germline loops: CDR1 LGHDT, CDR2 YNNKEL (reference sequence). Trimming at V came to 4 bases and at J to 7 bases, leaving 5 bases not matched to a gene. The CDR3 sequence is CASSLIGTSGNEQFF. As DNA, the CDR3 is TGTGCCAGCAGCCTGATAGGGACTAGCGGGAATGAGCAGTTCTTC.

V is TRBV4-3 and J is TRBJ1-1; 8 nucleotides align to TRBD1. Looked up from germline, CDR1 is LGHNA and CDR2 is YSLEER. After removal of 6 bases from V and 1 base from J, the junction contained 7 bases not matched to a gene. The CDR3 contains 15 residues. This CDR3 is CASSYGQGANTEAFF. For the CDR3, the DNA is TGCGCCAGCAGTTACGGACAGGGAGCGAACACTGAAGCTTTCTTT.

This rearrangement joins TRBV12-5 to TRBJ1-1; 8 bases fit TRBD1. Germline V gene sequence: CDR1 LGHNT, CDR2 FRNRAP. Unmatched junction bases numbered 5, after V lost 1 base and J lost 4 bases. The length of the CDR3 is 15 residues. The DNA of the CDR3 is TGTGCTAGTGGTTTGGCGACAGGGGTGGGCACTGAAGCTTTCTTT. Its protein product is CASGLATGVGTEAFF.

The chain joins TRBV28 to TRBJ1-1, with D unresolved. The ends were cut back, 10 bases at V and 6 bases at J, with 12 bases in the middle. Germline CDR1 and CDR2: MDHEN and SYDVKM. This CDR3 is 11 amino acids long. CDR3 sequence (DNA): TGTGCCACTCTTTTTTTCGCTGAAGCTTTCTTT. Protein product: CATLFFAEAFF.

The V call is TRBV16, the J call TRBJ1-5; the D is unclear. Germline CDR1 and CDR2: KGHSY and FQNENV. Trimming took 6 bases from V and 5 from J, leaving 11 bases between them. The CDR3 covers 13 residues. The CDR3 region has the DNA TGTGCCAGCAGTCAGTTATTGGATCAGCCCCAGCATTTT. This translates into CASSQLLDQPQHF.

This chain links TRBV7-2 with TRBJ1-6; 7 bases match TRBD1. This CDR3 is built from 16 residues. Germline lookup yields CDR1 SGHTA and CDR2 FQGNSA. The J segment lost 0 bases and the V segment lost 5 bases, leaving 4 bases of the junction unmatched. As DNA, the CDR3 is TGTGCCAGCAGCCTCCGGGACAGCTCCTATAATTCACCCCTCCACTTT. Its protein product is CASSLRDSSYNSPLHF.

CDR3 sequence: CASSLGEGRYETQYF. In DNA form, the CDR3 reads TGTGCCAGCAGCTTGGGAGAGGGGAGGTACGAGACCCAGTACTTC. The chain carries TRBV2 and TRBJ2-5; possible D gene TRBD2, 6 bases. The ends were cut back, 6 bases at V and 5 bases at J, with 19 bases in the middle. Germline lookup yields CDR1 SNHLY and CDR2 FYNNEI. This CDR3 is built from 15 residues.

The chain carries TRBV19 and TRBJ2-3; D is possibly TRBD1 (6 bases). The germline gives CDR1 LNHDA, CDR2 SQIVND (reference sequence). The CDR3 length is 17 residues. V was shortened by 4 bases and J by 3 bases, with 20 bases between the two germline ends. The CDR3 nucleotides read TGTGCCAGTAGTACCACTCATCAGGGGTGGGGTACAGATACGCAGTATTTT. Translation gives CASSTTHQGWGTDTQYF. The variable domain in full, completed from reference TRBV19 and TRBJ2-3, reads DGGITQSPKYLFRKEGQNVTLSCEQNLNHDAMYWYRQDPGQGLRLIYYSQIVNDFQKGDIAEGYSVSREKKESFPLTVTSAQKNPTAFYLCASSTTHQGWGTDTQYFGPGTRLTVL.

The rearrangement links TRBV7-2 to TRBJ2-1; 7 bases agree with TRBD2. The junction had 2 bases not matched to a gene; V was cut back by 0 bases and J by 9 bases. This CDR3 has 13 residues. Per germline, CDR1 SGHTA and CDR2 FQGNSA. The DNA for the CDR3 is TGTGCCAGCAGCTTAGCAGGGAGGGGTGAGCAGTTCTTC. Translated, it gives CASSLAGRGEQFF.

The chain uses TRBV6-4 and TRBJ2-3; maybe TRBD1 (6 bases). Trimming left V 8 bases short and J 0 bases short, with 12 bases between. Germline V gene lookup returns CDR1 MRHNA and CDR2 SNTAGT. This CDR3 region has 14 residues. Written as DNA, the CDR3 is TGTGCCAGCGGAACAGGGACAAGCACAGATACGCAGTATTTT. Amino acids: CASGTGTSTDTQYF.

This clone was counted once. The chain links TRBV5-6 to TRBJ2-6; 7 bases line up with TRBD1. This CDR3 region has 18 residues. V shed 4 bases and J 4 bases; nucleotides not matched to a gene: 14. The germline V gene has CDR1 SGHDT and CDR2 YYEEEE. CDR3 loop: CASSLRLRQGSGANVLTF. CDR3 DNA: TGTGCCAGCAGCCTTAGACTTCGACAGGGATCCGGGGCCAACGTCCTGACTTTC.

This clone occurred a few times. In DNA, the CDR3 is TGTGCCAGTACCCCCGGGGGGGGCCCATATAGCAATCAGCCCCAGCATTTT. This gives the protein CASTPGGGPYSNQPQHF. The V gene is TRBV19, the J gene TRBJ1-5; possibly TRBD1 for D (6 bases). V dropped 7 bases and J dropped 0 bases, with 19 bases sitting between them. The germline V gene has CDR1 LNHDA and CDR2 SQIVND (reference sequence). The length of the CDR3 is 17 residues.

The genes are TRBV28 and TRBJ2-5, with D possibly being TRBD2 (6 bases). V lost 6 bases, J lost 2 bases, and 16 bases lay in between. This CDR3 is built from 15 residues. The V gene's germline CDR1 is MDHEN and CDR2 SYDVKM. The CDR3 region is CASRALTRTQETQYF. CDR3 sequence (DNA): TGTGCCAGCAGGGCCCTGACTAGGACTCAAGAGACCCAGTACTTC. Filled out from reference TRBV28 and TRBJ2-5, the complete variable domain reads DVKVTQSSRYLVKRTGEKVFLECVQDMDHENMFWYRQDPGLGLRLIYFSYDVKMKEKGDIPEGYSVSREKKERFSLILESASTNQTSMYLCASRALTRTQETQYFGPGTRLLVL.

The rearrangement links TRBV5-1 to TRBJ2-1; 7 nucleotides agree with TRBD1. The CDR3 sequence is 15 residues long. Looked up from germline, CDR1 is SGHRS and CDR2 is YFSETQ. With 4 bases clipped from V and 9 bases from J, the junction kept 13 bases outside the gene matches. The CDR3 sequence: CASSLRQGGSAEQFF. DNA of the CDR3: TGCGCCAGCAGCCTAAGACAGGGTGGATCGGCTGAGCAGTTCTTC.

In this sample, this clone turned up once. The chain couples TRBV9 to TRBJ2-1; D might be TRBD2 (6 bases). V shed 1 base and J shed 0 bases, with 8 bases lying between them. Germline V gene lookup returns CDR1 SGDLS and CDR2 YYNGEE. There are 15 residues in the CDR3. The DNA for the CDR3 is TGTGCCAGCAGCGTATTGGAGGGCTCCTACAATGAGCAGTTCTTC. The encoded protein is CASSVLEGSYNEQFF. The variable domain in full, with the rest retrieved from reference TRBV9 and TRBJ2-1, is DSGVTQTPKHLITATGQRVTLRCSPRSGDLSVYWYQQSLDQGLQFLIQYYNGEERAKGNILERFSAQQFPDLHSELNLSSLELGDSALYFCASSVLEGSYNEQFFGPGTRLTVL.